Listed below are T cell receptor beta chains from one sample, sequenced in a study of blood T cells in healthy people across ages. TCRdb called the 5' RACE reads again in MiXCR, with one record for every CDR3 protein. This sample has about 2 million distinct CDR3 sequences, with around half found just once. Sequencing used blood. The receptors stem from a woman in her forties in good health. CDR3s include the opening cysteine and the closing phenylalanine or tryptophan. A D gene is named only where the DNA matches it firmly. The size of a clone is reported for some rows only, either as once, few or many, or as a class for expanded clones.

v_gene	j_gene	d_gene	len	abundance	CDR3nt	CDR3aa
TRBV25-1	TRBJ1-5	.	15	few	TGTGCCAGCAGTGATCCCGGGTCCTTGAATCAGCCCCAGCATTTT	CASSDPGSLNQPQHF
TRBV6-6	TRBJ2-5	.	13	many	TGTGCCAGCAGACCTCCACAGGGAGAGACCCAGTACTTC	CASRPPQGETQYF
TRBV2	TRBJ2-5	.	12	.	TGTGCCAGCAGTGACGTTGGATATGAGCAGTACTTC	CASSDVGYEQYF
TRBV7-2	TRBJ1-5	.	14	.	TGTGCCAGCAGCTCGGGCCTCCCGAATCAGCCCCAGCATTTT	CASSSGLPNQPQHF
TRBV20-1	TRBJ2-1	.	15	.	TGCAGTGCTAGAGATCCGCAGATCCCCTACAATGAGCAGTTCTTC	CSARDPQIPYNEQFF
TRBV3-1	TRBJ2-3	.	14	.	TGTGCCAGCTCCCCCCCTGGAACGGCAGATACGCAGTATTTT	CASSPPGTADTQYF
TRBV5-6	TRBJ2-7	TRBD1	14	.	TGTGCCAGCAGCTACGGACAGGACCTCTACGAGCAGTACTTC	CASSYGQDLYEQYF
TRBV20-1	TRBJ2-5	TRBD2	16	few	TGCAGTGCTAGACTAGCGGGGGGGCCGTACCAAGAGACCCAGTACTTC	CSARLAGGPYQETQYF
TRBV5-1	TRBJ2-7	TRBD2	16	few	TGCGCCAGCAGCCGGGACGCGGGGGAGAGCTCCTACGAGCAGTACTTC	CASSRDAGESSYEQYF
TRBV7-2	TRBJ1-2	.	13	.	TGTGCCAGCAGCGGAGATGACCTCTATGGCTACACCTTC	CASSGDDLYGYTF
TRBV27	TRBJ1-5	TRBD1	17	.	TGTGCCAGCAGTTCCGGACAGGGGGCGCCTAGCAATCAGCCCCAGCATTTT	CASSSGQGAPSNQPQHF
TRBV4-3	TRBJ2-3	.	16	.	TGCGCCAGCAGTATCGTGGGACGAGCGGACACAGATACGCAGTATTTT	CASSIVGRADTDTQYF
TRBV6-6	TRBJ1-4	.	14	few	TGTGCCAGCAGTTCCCCTCCCTCAGATGAAAAACTGTTTTTT	CASSSPPSDEKLFF
TRBV12-3/TRBV12-4	TRBJ2-3	TRBD1	16	.	TGTGCCAGCAGCTTCTCCGGGACAGGGAGCTCAGATACGCAGTATTTT	CASSFSGTGSSDTQYF
TRBV28	TRBJ2-4	TRBD2	15	few	TGTGCCAGCAGCATTGCCGTTAGCGGGGGAGACATTCAGTACTTC	CASSIAVSGGDIQYF
TRBV7-9	TRBJ2-7	.	16	.	TGTGCCAGCAGCTCCAGACGGCAGGGAAGGACCTACGAGCAGTACTTC	CASSSRRQGRTYEQYF
TRBV9	TRBJ2-3	.	15	.	TGTGCCAGCAGCGTAGGGGGGCAGACGGCAGATACGCAGTATTTT	CASSVGGQTADTQYF
TRBV27	TRBJ2-1	.	12	many	TGTGCCAGCAGCTTTGGGGGGAATGAGCAGTTCTTC	CASSFGGNEQFF
TRBV28	TRBJ2-7	.	15	few	TGTGCCAGCAGCCCCCCCCTTCGACAGGGAGGCGAGCAGTACTTC	CASSPPLRQGGEQYF
TRBV10-3	TRBJ2-5	.	13	.	TGTGCCATCAGCACAACCGGGACCCCGGCCCAGTACTTC	CAISTTGTPAQYF
TRBV5-6	TRBJ2-3	.	18	.	TGTGCCAGCATGCCCGGGACCAACCTCATAACTAGCACAGATACGCAGTATTTT	CASMPGTNLITSTDTQYF
TRBV4-3	TRBJ2-3	TRBD2	16	.	TGCGCCAGCAGCCAAGCTAGCGGGGCGGCCAGAGATACGCAGTATTTT	CASSQASGAARDTQYF
TRBV6-5	TRBJ2-1	TRBD1	15	.	TGTGCCAGCAGGACAACAGGGGCGAAGTACAATGAGCAGTTCTTC	CASRTTGAKYNEQFF
TRBV20-1	TRBJ2-4	.	15	.	TGCAGTGCCCCCTCTAGGGGCCGAGGCAAAAACATTCAGTACTTC	CSAPSRGRGKNIQYF
TRBV20-1	TRBJ2-5	TRBD2	14	few	TGCAGTGCAAAAAGGGGACTAGCCCTCCAGACCCAGTACTTC	CSAKRGLALQTQYF
TRBV5-1	TRBJ2-7	.	14	.	TGCGCCAGCAGCCGTGGACACGGTACCTACGAGCAGTACTTC	CASSRGHGTYEQYF
TRBV4-3	TRBJ2-4	.	15	few	TGCGCCAGCAGCCAAGGGAGCGGGTCGGAAAACATTCAGTACTTC	CASSQGSGSENIQYF
TRBV7-2	TRBJ2-5	TRBD2	15	few	TGTGCCAGCAGCTTAACTCCAGCGGGGGAGAAGACCCAGTACTTC	CASSLTPAGEKTQYF
TRBV29-1	TRBJ1-1	.	13	few	TGCAGCGTTGCCGGGGCCTTGAACACTGAAGCTTTCTTT	CSVAGALNTEAFF
TRBV28	TRBJ2-5	TRBD1	14	.	TGTGCCAGCAGTTTCGTACAGGGGGCGAAGACCCAGTACTTC	CASSFVQGAKTQYF
TRBV11-2	TRBJ2-7	.	14	.	TGTGCCAGCAGCATAGAAGGGGGAAACTACGAGCAGTACTTC	CASSIEGGNYEQYF
TRBV20-1	TRBJ2-3	TRBD2	17	.	TGCAGTGCTATGGGCTTTGGGCTAGCGGGAAACACAGATACGCAGTATTTT	CSAMGFGLAGNTDTQYF
TRBV5-1	TRBJ2-7	TRBD2	16	.	TGCGCCAGCAGCTCCCCAGGACTAGCGGGGGCAAATGAGCAGTACTTC	CASSSPGLAGANEQYF
TRBV5-6	TRBJ1-2	.	14	.	TGTGCCAGCAGCGGGCTCATATCTAACTATGGCTACACCTTC	CASSGLISNYGYTF
TRBV20-1	TRBJ2-7	TRBD1	17	few	TGCAGTGCTAGAGATGTGACAGGGGGCGCTTCGTGGTTAGAGCAGTACTTC	CSARDVTGGASWLEQYF
TRBV6-2/TRBV6-3	TRBJ2-3	TRBD2	15	few	TGTGCCAGCCGGATAGCGGGGGGATTCACAGATACGCAGTATTTT	CASRIAGGFTDTQYF
TRBV20-1	TRBJ1-1	.	12	many	TGCAGTGCTAGAGGGGGGAACACTGAAGCTTTCTTT	CSARGGNTEAFF
TRBV7-2	TRBJ2-1	.	15	.	TGTGCCAGCAGCTTAAGATCGGGCACCTACAATGAGCAGTTCTTC	CASSLRSGTYNEQFF
TRBV4-1	TRBJ2-3	.	14	.	TGCGCCAGCAGCCCCCCGGACGCCACAGATACGCAGTATTTT	CASSPPDATDTQYF
TRBV7-2	TRBJ1-1	.	20	.	TGTGCCAGCAGCTCGAGGGGTTTCGGGCTGCGGACAATAGGCAACACTGAAGCTTTCTTT	CASSSRGFGLRTIGNTEAFF
TRBV7-8	TRBJ1-2	.	13	.	TGTGCCAGCAGCTTACAGGGAATAGCCGGCTACACCTTC	CASSLQGIAGYTF
TRBV28	TRBJ2-7	.	16	few	TGTGCCAGCAGTTTTTTGGGCTCGCGGGCGCCGGACGAGCAGTACTTC	CASSFLGSRAPDEQYF
TRBV7-9	TRBJ1-2	.	14	few	TGTGCCAGCAGCTTAGGCGAAGCCAACTATGGCTACACCTTC	CASSLGEANYGYTF
TRBV20-1	TRBJ1-2	TRBD1	15	.	TGCAGTGCAACCAGACAGGGTCGAGCTAACTATGGCTACACCTTC	CSATRQGRANYGYTF
TRBV12-3/TRBV12-4	TRBJ2-7	TRBD1	15	few	TGTGCCAGCAGTTTTTGGGCAGGGGGCCTTCTAGAGCAGTACTTC	CASSFWAGGLLEQYF
TRBV11-2	TRBJ2-4	.	14	.	TGTGCCAGCAGCTGGGGGGACAGAGAAAACATTCAGTACTTC	CASSWGDRENIQYF
TRBV5-1	TRBJ2-1	TRBD1	12	few	TGCGCCAGCAGCTCAGACAGGGGGCACCCGTTCTTC	CASSSDRGHPFF
TRBV20-1	TRBJ2-5	.	16	.	TGCAGTGCTAGGTCTTCGAGGCTCATTATACGCGAGACCCAGTACTTC	CSARSSRLIIRETQYF
TRBV28	TRBJ1-5	.	15	few	TGTGCCAGCAGTTTCTGGGGATCTAGCAATCAGCCCCAGCATTTT	CASSFWGSSNQPQHF
TRBV27	TRBJ2-5	.	14	few	TGTGCCAGCAGTTGGGGGGCTCAAACGGAGACCCAGTACTTC	CASSWGAQTETQYF
TRBV20-1	TRBJ1-1	TRBD1	12	.	TGCAGTGCGTGGACAGGCAACACTGAAGCTTTCTTT	CSAWTGNTEAFF
TRBV20-1	TRBJ2-3	TRBD1	14	many	TGCAGTGCGCAACGACAGGGTTTAAGAGATACGCAGTATTTT	CSAQRQGLRDTQYF
TRBV20-1	TRBJ1-1	TRBD1	18	.	TGCAGTGCTAGAGATCGGCGGGACAGGGTGGGCCTAAGCACTGAAGCTTTCTTT	CSARDRRDRVGLSTEAFF
TRBV7-2	TRBJ2-1	.	14	few	TGTGCCAGCAGCACCTTTCAGGGTATGGATGAGCAGTTCTTC	CASSTFQGMDEQFF
TRBV20-1	TRBJ2-7	TRBD1	13	once	TGCAGTGCCCACACGGGACAGTACTACGAGCAGTACTTC	CSAHTGQYYEQYF
TRBV4-3	TRBJ2-7	TRBD1	16	few	TGCGCCAGCAGCCAAGGTTTGCGGACAGGGTACGACGAGCAGTACTTC	CASSQGLRTGYDEQYF
TRBV12-3/TRBV12-4	TRBJ1-2	TRBD1	13	.	TGTGCCAGCAGGGCAGGGGGCGGAGGGGGCTACACCTTC	CASRAGGGGGYTF
TRBV25-1	TRBJ2-3	TRBD1	16	few	TGTGCCAGCAGTGAATTTGGGACAGAGGGCACAGATACGCAGTATTTT	CASSEFGTEGTDTQYF